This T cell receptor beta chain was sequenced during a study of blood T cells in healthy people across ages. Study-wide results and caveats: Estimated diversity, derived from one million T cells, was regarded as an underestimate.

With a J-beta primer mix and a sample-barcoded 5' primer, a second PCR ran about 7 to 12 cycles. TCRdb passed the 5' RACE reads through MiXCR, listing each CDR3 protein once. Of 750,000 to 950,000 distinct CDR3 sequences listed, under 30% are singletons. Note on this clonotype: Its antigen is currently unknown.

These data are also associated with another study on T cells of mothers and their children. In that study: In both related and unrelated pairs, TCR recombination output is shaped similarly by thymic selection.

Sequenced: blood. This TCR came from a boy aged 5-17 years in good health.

CDR3 DNA sequence: TGTGCCAGCAGCTCCACGACAGGGAACTATGGCTACACCTTC. Its translation: CASSSTTGNYGYTF. V gene TRBV5-5 combines with J gene TRBJ1-2, with 7 nucleotides matching TRBD1. J was trimmed by 2 bases and V by 3 bases; bases with no gene match: 4. CDR1 SGHKS and CDR2 YYEKEE come from the germline V gene (reference sequence). The CDR3 runs to 14 residues.